The 32 T cell receptor beta chains below all came from one sample that was sequenced in a study of CD8 T cells in ankylosing spondylitis. TCRdb re-derived calls from the 5' RACE reads in MiXCR, one entry per CDR3 protein. The sample includes 250,000 to 300,000 distinct CDR3 sequences, 20% of them seen just once. The sequencing sample was made of blood, either unsorted or a sorted T cell fraction (not recorded which). Receptor source: a male donor with ankylosing spondylitis or in good health (not recorded which).

The gene calls are TRBV24-1 and TRBJ1-2; maybe TRBD1 (5 bases). CDR3 size: 14 residues. Germline assignment: CDR1 KGHDR and CDR2 SFDVKD. V shed 5 bases and J shed 4 bases, with 13 bases lying between them. CDR3 sequence reads: CATSATGGSYGYTF. DNA of the CDR3: TGTGCCACCAGTGCGACGGGGGGTAGCTATGGCTACACCTTC.

V usage is TRBV10-2 and J usage is TRBJ2-2, with 15 positions matching TRBD2. Trimming cost V 3 bases and J 5 bases; bases outside gene matches: 13. This CDR3 has 20 amino acids. The germline CDR1 and CDR2 sequences are WSHSY and SAAADI. DNA of the CDR3: TGCGCCAGCAGTGATTACCCCGGACTAGCGGGAGGGCCGGGAACCGGGGAGCTGTTTTTT. Translating it yields CASSDYPGLAGGPGTGELFF.

The chain links TRBV27 to TRBJ1-6; 7 bases map to TRBD1. Trimming removed 5 bases from V and 0 bases from J; junction bases left unmatched: 10. The CDR3 covers 18 residues. CDR1 MNHEY and CDR2 SMNVEV come from the germline V gene (reference sequence). The CDR3 region is CASSPRQGRSSYNSPLHF. CDR3 DNA sequence: TGTGCCAGCAGTCCCCGACAGGGAAGGAGCTCCTATAATTCACCCCTCCACTTT.

A few counts support this clonotype. V is TRBV5-1 and J is TRBJ2-5, with TRBD1 identical over 8 bases. CDR3 length: 15 residues. V trimming: 0 bases; J trimming: 5 bases; junction bases outside the gene matches: 6. CDR1 is SGHRS, CDR2 YFSETQ, per germline. CDR3 DNA sequence: TGCGCCAGCAGCTTGGACCCGGGACAGGTCGAGACCCAGTACTTC. This encodes CASSLDPGQVETQYF.

J is TRBJ1-1 and V is TRBV9; D may be TRBD1 (5 bases). Trimming stripped 3 bases from V and 4 bases from J, with 16 bases between. The germline V gene has CDR1 SGDLS and CDR2 YYNGEE. The CDR3 runs 15 residues. CDR3 in DNA: TGTGCCAGCAGCGCGGGACCCCGAGGAGGCACTGAAGCTTTCTTT. This encodes CASSAGPRGGTEAFF.

The chain employs TRBV6-2 or TRBV6-3 and TRBJ2-2, with D maybe TRBD1 (5 bases). The ends were cut back, 7 bases at V and 4 bases at J, with 10 bases in the middle. CDR3 length: 13 amino acids. Germline values: CDR1 MNHEY, CDR2 SVGEGT. This CDR3 reads CASMSQATGELFF. The CDR3, as DNA: TGTGCCAGCATGTCACAGGCCACCGGGGAGCTGTTTTTT.

As to this clonotype: One end of the junction fails to match germline, which may point to a read error. The V gene is TRBV10-3, the J gene TRBJ2-1, with D hard to call. Germline CDR1 reads ENHRY; CDR2 reads SYGVKD. The CDR3 sequence is 14 residues long. This CDR3 is CAIRESSDYNEQFF. CDR3 coding DNA: TGTGCCATCAGAGAGTCGTCCGACTACAATGAGCAGTTCTTC.

The genes are TRBV7-2 and TRBJ2-7; D is ambiguous. V was clipped by 3 bases and J by 3 bases, with 15 bases between them. Germline V gives CDR1 SGHTA, CDR2 FQGNSA. This CDR3 is 15 amino acids long. The CDR3 protein is CASSFGPASGYEQYV. CDR3 coding DNA: TGTGCCAGCAGCTTCGGTCCCGCGTCGGGCTACGAGCAGTACGTC.

V usage is TRBV2 and J usage is TRBJ1-4; D remains unclear. Between the trimmed V and J ends, which lost 8 bases and 8 bases, there was a span of 6 bases. CDR1 and CDR2 from the germline V gene are SNHLY and FYNNEI. The CDR3 extends over 10 amino acids. As DNA, the CDR3 is TGTGCCAGCCGGACCGAAAAACTGTTTTTT. It codes for CASRTEKLFF.

The rearrangement uses TRBV14 and TRBJ2-3, with D perhaps matching TRBD1 or TRBD2 (5 bases each). The ends were cut back, 2 bases at V and 2 bases at J, with 17 bases in the middle. Looked up from germline, CDR1 is SGHDN and CDR2 is FVKESK. The CDR3 length is 17 residues. CDR3 coding DNA: TGTGCCAGCAGCCAAAGGTTAGACGGGGCCTTCACAGATACGCAGTATTTT. Protein sequence: CASSQRLDGAFTDTQYF. Together with reference TRBV14 and TRBJ2-3, the CDR3 gives the full variable domain: EAGVTQFPSHSVIEKGQTVTLRCDPISGHDNLYWYRRVMGKEIKFLLHFVKESKQDESGMPNNRFLAERTGGTYSTLKVQPAELEDSGVYFCASSQRLDGAFTDTQYFGPGTRLTVL.

This clonotype was counted a single time. The V and J genes are TRBV20-1 and TRBJ1-3; TRBD1 matches 7 bases. V dropped 3 bases and J dropped 0; count of bases not matched to a gene: 8. The germline CDR1 and CDR2 sequences are DFQATT and SNEGSKA (reference sequence). The length of the CDR3 is 16 residues. CDR3 sequence reads: CSASRDSRTSGNTIYF. The CDR3 DNA follows: TGCAGTGCTAGCCGGGACAGTAGGACCTCTGGAAACACCATATATTTT.

This clonotype has more than one count but fewer than ten. This chain uses TRBV12-3 or TRBV12-4 with TRBJ2-1, with D tentatively TRBD1 or TRBD2 (5 bases each). Trimming shortened V by 6 bases and J by 8 bases, and 20 bases separated the two germline ends. The CDR3 loop spans 15 amino acids. The CDR3 reads CASRLTGQGLDEQFF. Written as DNA, the CDR3 is TGTGCCAGCAGGTTAACGGGGCAGGGATTGGATGAGCAGTTCTTC.

This clonotype turned up a few times. V and J are TRBV5-1 and TRBJ2-5; no clear D. Germline V gives CDR1 SGHRS, CDR2 YFSETQ. The CDR3 runs 14 residues. Trimming pared 0 bases from V and 1 base from J, leaving 7 bases between. CDR3 sequence: CASSLGHFQETQYF. The DNA of the CDR3 is TGCGCCAGCAGCTTGGGCCATTTCCAAGAGACCCAGTACTTC.

The J gene is TRBJ1-2, the V gene TRBV6-1; D gene uncertain. The V end was cut by 3 bases, the J end by 3 bases, with 14 bases between. Germline V gene lookup returns CDR1 MNHNS and CDR2 SASEGT. This CDR3 has 15 residues. This chain's CDR3 is CASSDLRAGYYGYTF. CDR3 sequence (DNA): TGTGCCAGCAGTGATCTAAGGGCGGGCTACTATGGCTACACCTTC.

The chain carries TRBV12-3 or TRBV12-4 and TRBJ1-4; TRBD1 matches 8 bases. V dropped 2 bases and J dropped 7; count of bases not matched to a gene: 12. There are 17 residues in the CDR3. The CDR3 sequence: CASSLRPGQGGIEKLFF. The CDR3 region has the DNA TGTGCCAGCAGTTTAAGGCCCGGACAGGGAGGAATTGAAAAACTGTTTTTT.

The rearrangement links TRBV14 to TRBJ1-1, with D unclear. V was pared by 1 base and J by 9 bases, with 9 bases between. The CDR3 totals 12 residues. Germline V lookup: CDR1 SGHDN, CDR2 FVKESK. The DNA of the CDR3 is TGTGCCAGCAGCCAAGCAACGGGGAAAGCTTTCTTT. Protein sequence: CASSQATGKAFF.

This chain uses TRBV5-1 with TRBJ2-3; the D gene is possibly TRBD2 (5 bases). CDR1 and CDR2 from the germline V gene are SGHRS and YFSETQ. This CDR3 is built from 15 residues. Between the trimmed V and J ends, which lost 0 bases and 0 bases, there was a span of 8 bases. In nucleotides, the CDR3 is TGCGCCAGCAGCTTGGTCCAGCGGAGCACAGATACGCAGTATTTT. Amino acid sequence: CASSLVQRSTDTQYF.

J is TRBJ2-3 and V is TRBV3-1, with unresolved D. Trimming took off 1 base at V and 4 bases at J, with 9 bases between the two ends. Germline loops: CDR1 LGHDT, CDR2 YNNKEL (reference sequence). The CDR3 has 14 residues. This CDR3 is CASSQGVGPDTQYF. CDR3 DNA: TGTGCCAGCAGCCAAGGAGTGGGCCCAGATACGCAGTATTTT.

The J gene is TRBJ2-1, the V gene TRBV15; 9 nucleotides match TRBD2. CDR3 length equals 20 residues. Germline CDR1 reads LNHNV; CDR2 reads YYDKDF (reference sequence). The V and J ends lost 3 bases and 2 bases, in that order; junction bases with no gene match: 17. CDR3 sequence: CATSSPSTNLAGDPYNEQFF. The CDR3 bases are TGTGCCACCAGCAGTCCCTCCACAAACTTAGCGGGAGATCCCTACAATGAGCAGTTCTTC.

This clonotype was recorded at least ten times. The chain employs TRBV7-3 and TRBJ2-1; 8 nucleotides align to TRBD2. Germline assignment: CDR1 SGHTA and CDR2 FQGTGA. This CDR3 spans 14 amino acids. V lost 2 bases to trimming and J lost 6 bases; unmatched junction nucleotides: 3. The CDR3 DNA reads as TGTGCCAGCAGCTTATCCGGGACTAGCAATGAGCAGTTCTTC. Translation: CASSLSGTSNEQFF.

V gene TRBV5-6 combines with J gene TRBJ2-3; D not certain. This CDR3 is built from 13 residues. The V end was cut by 6 bases, the J end by 5 bases, with 13 bases between. CDR1 is SGHDT and CDR2 is YYEEEE in the germline V gene. The CDR3 reads CASKLNYIDTQYF. The CDR3 DNA reads TGTGCCAGCAAGCTGAATTATATAGATACGCAGTATTTT.

A few counts support this clonotype. The V gene is TRBV5-6, the J gene TRBJ2-7, with no clear D. CDR1 is SGHDT and CDR2 is YYEEEE in the germline V gene. Trimming left V 0 bases short and J 3 bases short, with 4 bases between. CDR3 length: 12 residues. CDR3: CASSLGYYEQYV. In DNA form, the CDR3 reads TGTGCCAGCAGCTTGGGTTACTACGAGCAGTACGTC.

The chain carries TRBV9 and TRBJ2-1; 9 bases line up with TRBD1. This CDR3 has 16 amino acids. In germline, CDR1 is SGDLS, CDR2 YYNGEE. The J segment lost 4 bases and the V segment lost 0 bases, leaving 5 bases of the junction unmatched. The CDR3 region has the DNA TGTGCCAGCAGCGTAGCCGGGACAGGGACTTACAATGAGCAGTTCTTC. Encoded protein: CASSVAGTGTYNEQFF.

As regards this clonotype: This may stem from a read error, because a much larger clone lies one nucleotide away. The J gene is TRBJ1-1, the V gene TRBV3-1; D ambiguous. CDR1 and CDR2 (germline): LGHDT, YNNKEL (reference sequence). CDR3 size: 14 residues. The DNA for the CDR3 is TGTGCCAGCAACCAAGTTCCGGGGAGCACTGAAGCTTTCTTT. It encodes CASNQVPGSTEAFF. Looking up the rest from reference TRBV3-1 and TRBJ1-1 gives the full variable domain: DTAVSQTPKYLVTQMGNDKSIKCEQNLGHDTMYWYKQDSKKFLKIMFSYNNKELIINETVPNRFSPKSPDKAHLNLHINSLELGDSAVYFCASNQVPGSTEAFFGQGTRLTVV.

In its sample, this clonotype was seen a few times. The chain has TRBV2 and TRBJ1-4; TRBD1 matches at 7 bases. CDR1 is SNHLY, CDR2 FYNNEI, per germline. J lost 8 bases, V lost 6 bases, and 3 bases had no gene match. The CDR3 has 12 amino acids. In DNA, the CDR3 is TGTGCCAGCAGCAGGGGGTTGGAAAAACTGTTTTTT. It yields the protein CASSRGLEKLFF.

This clonotype has only a few counts. The chain uses TRBV7-3 and TRBJ1-4; D is undetermined. Looked up from germline, CDR1 is SGHTA and CDR2 is FQGTGA. Trimming removed 5 bases at V and 10 bases at J, with 8 bases between. The CDR3 covers 11 residues. CDR3 protein: CASSGEVKLFF. In nucleotides, the CDR3 is TGTGCCAGCAGCGGAGAAGTAAAACTGTTTTTT.

This clonotype has only a few counts. The J gene is TRBJ2-3, the V gene TRBV5-1; D not certain. The V gene lost 0 bases and the J gene lost 0 bases, with 11 bases spanning the gap. This CDR3 is 16 amino acids long. From germline, CDR1 is SGHRS and CDR2 YFSETQ. Written as DNA, the CDR3 is TGCGCCAGCAGCTTGGGAAGGAAGCCTAGCACAGATACGCAGTATTTT. This encodes CASSLGRKPSTDTQYF.

This clonotype appeared a few times. V gene TRBV5-1 combines with J gene TRBJ1-2; no firm D call. Looked up from germline, CDR1 is SGHRS and CDR2 is YFSETQ. Between the trimmed V and J ends, which lost 4 bases and 3 bases, there was a span of 10 bases. There are 13 residues in the CDR3. The CDR3 nucleotides read TGCGCCAGCAGCCAAGACGGGGACTATGGCTACACCTTC. Its protein is CASSQDGDYGYTF.

This chain connects TRBV27 to TRBJ2-1; TRBD2 matches 9 bases. CDR3 length: 16 amino acids. Trimming took 3 bases from V and 0 from J; bases not matched to a gene: 3. The germline V gene has CDR1 MNHEY and CDR2 SMNVEV (reference sequence). CDR3 amino acids: CASSFLAGSSYNEQFF. CDR3 sequence (DNA): TGTGCCAGCAGTTTCCTAGCGGGGAGCTCCTACAATGAGCAGTTCTTC.

This clonotype was detected ten times or more. J is TRBJ2-5 and V is TRBV12-3 or TRBV12-4; D remains ambiguous. With 3 bases removed from V and 2 bases from J, the gap between germline ends came to 4 bases. This CDR3 has 12 amino acids. CDR3 sequence: CASSFGQETQYF. The DNA for the CDR3 is TGTGCCAGCAGTTTCGGGCAAGAGACCCAGTACTTC.

The V and J genes are TRBV2 and TRBJ1-2; 10 bases are a match to TRBD1. The CDR3 loop spans 17 amino acids. From germline, CDR1 is SNHLY and CDR2 FYNNEI. The J segment lost 4 bases and the V segment lost 1 base, leaving 9 bases of the junction unmatched. As DNA, the CDR3 is TGTGCCAGCAGTGAAGATTTTCCGGGACAGGGGTTCTATGGCTACACCTTC. Encoded protein: CASSEDFPGQGFYGYTF.

This clonotype was detected many times. The chain links TRBV5-5 to TRBJ2-7, with 10 positions matching TRBD2. The V and J ends lost 0 bases and 1 base, in that order; junction bases with no gene match: 1. Germline CDR1 is SGHKS and CDR2 is YYEKEE (reference sequence). The CDR3 has 15 residues. The CDR3 coding sequence is TGTGCCAGCAGCTTGGATAGCGGGAGGTCCTACGAGCAGTACGTC. Its translation is CASSLDSGRSYEQYV.